These 17 T cell receptor beta chains were all obtained from the same sample, sequenced in a study of T cells in Graves' hyperthyroidism and ophthalmopathy. Regions amplified from RNA transcripts were the TCR beta CDR3 regions. The HTBI primer set drove a first-round RT-PCR of the TCR CDR3. TCRdb used MiXCR to reprocess the multiplex PCR reads, holding one entry per CDR3 protein. The table lists fewer than 550,000 distinct CDR3 sequences, around 22% of them singletons. Sample: blood. These receptors came from a woman in her twenties or thirties with Graves' ophthalmopathy.

In its sample, this clonotype was seen many times. CDR3 residues: CASSLAWQGGETQYF. The CDR3 DNA reads TGTGCCAGCAGCTTAGCGTGGCAGGGAGGAGAGACCCAGTACTTC. The J gene is TRBJ2-5, the V gene TRBV7-2; tentative D call: TRBD2 (6 bases). V lost 0 bases, J lost 4 bases, and 12 bases lay in between. The V gene's germline CDR1 is SGHTA and CDR2 FQGNSA. The CDR3 loop spans 15 amino acids.

This clonotype was found a few times. V and J are TRBV7-9 and TRBJ2-7; a possible D gene is TRBD2 (6 bases). Germline assignment: CDR1 SEHNR and CDR2 FQNEAQ (reference sequence). CDR3 length: 15 residues. V was clipped by 5 bases and J by 3 bases, with 17 bases between them. This CDR3 reads CASSHSRGLNYEQYF. The CDR3 DNA sequence: TGTGCCAGCAGCCATTCTCGGGGACTTAACTACGAGCAGTACTTC.

Ten or more counts support this clonotype. The chain joins TRBV19 to TRBJ1-2; 12 nucleotides align to TRBD1. The CDR3 extends over 14 amino acids. In germline, CDR1 is LNHDA, CDR2 SQIVND (reference sequence). V lost 6 bases and J lost 8; bases outside the gene matches: 7. CDR3 residues: CASRTGTGGEGYTF. CDR3 in DNA: TGTGCCAGTAGGACCGGGACAGGGGGCGAAGGCTACACCTTC.

This chain connects TRBV12-3 or TRBV12-4 to TRBJ1-1; D is ambiguous. CDR3 length equals 12 residues. V lost 6 bases, J lost 10 bases, and 15 bases lay in between. CDR3 sequence reads: CASRFAGRRAFF. CDR3 DNA sequence: TGTGCCAGCAGATTTGCCGGGAGAAGAGCTTTCTTT.

This clonotype occurred many times. The chain is built from TRBV29-1 and TRBJ2-7; a weak D match, TRBD1 (7 bases). The V and J ends lost 3 bases and 0 bases respectively, with 15 bases between them. The CDR3 spans 15 residues. Germline lookup yields CDR1 SQVTM and CDR2 ANQGSEA. The CDR3: CSVEEGGQNSYEQYF. For the CDR3, the DNA is TGCAGCGTTGAGGAGGGGGGACAGAACTCCTACGAGCAGTACTTC.

This clonotype was found many times. This chain connects TRBV27 to TRBJ2-7, with D possibly TRBD1 on 7 matching bases. CDR1 is MNHEY and CDR2 is SMNVEV in the germline V gene (reference sequence). Trimming cost V 3 bases and J 3 bases, with 15 bases left between them. The CDR3 sequence is 15 residues long. The CDR3 spells CASSLRGQSFYEQYF. The CDR3 DNA is TGTGCCAGCAGTTTGCGGGGACAGAGTTTCTACGAGCAGTACTTC.

This clonotype was observed a handful of times. The gene calls are TRBV6-1 and TRBJ1-5; D is uncertain. Trimming removed 0 bases from V and 1 base from J, with 10 bases in between. Germline CDR1 MNHNS, CDR2 SASEGT. There are 16 residues in the CDR3. DNA of the CDR3: TGTGCCAGCAGTGAAGCGGCTGCGGGGAGCAATCAGCCCCAGCATTTT. Translating it yields CASSEAAAGSNQPQHF.

This clonotype has only a few counts. The chain has TRBV7-9 and TRBJ1-2; D remains unclear. V was clipped by 2 bases and J by 2 bases, with 9 bases between them. CDR3 length: 14 residues. Germline V gene sequence: CDR1 SEHNR, CDR2 FQNEAQ (reference sequence). The CDR3: CASSLSLRNYGYTF. For the CDR3, the DNA is TGTGCCAGCAGCTTAAGTCTCAGGAACTATGGCTACACCTTC.

The rearrangement links TRBV10-3 to TRBJ1-2; D gene unclear. The V end was cut by 7 bases, the J end by 7 bases, with 16 bases between. Germline V gene lookup returns CDR1 ENHRY and CDR2 SYGVKD. There are 13 residues in the CDR3. CDR3 residues: CAIKYTDSGGYTF. In nucleotides, the CDR3 is TGTGCCATCAAGTACACCGACTCGGGTGGCTACACCTTC.

This clonotype was seen a handful of times. This chain uses TRBV15 with TRBJ2-7; possibly TRBD2 for D (6 bases). Germline loops: CDR1 LNHNV, CDR2 YYDKDF (reference sequence). V lost 0 bases and J 1 base, leaving 10 bases between the germline ends. This CDR3 region has 15 residues. CDR3 sequence reads: CATSREFAGSYEQYF. The CDR3 region has the DNA TGTGCCACCAGCAGAGAGTTCGCGGGGTCCTACGAGCAGTACTTC. The full variable domain, its missing parts supplied by reference TRBV15 and TRBJ2-7, is DAMVIQNPRYQVTQFGKPVTLSCSQTLNHNVMYWYQQKSSQAPKLLFHYYDKDFNNEADTPDNFQSRRPNTSFCFLDIRSPGLGDTAMYLCATSREFAGSYEQYFGPGTRLTVT.

This clonotype was seen many times. The chain couples TRBV11-2 to TRBJ2-7; no clear D. V was cut by 5 bases and J by 5 bases, with 22 bases left in between. Germline V gives CDR1 SGHAT, CDR2 FQNNGV. The CDR3 extends over 16 amino acids. The CDR3 sequence: CASSPLARRNVDEQYF. DNA of the CDR3: TGTGCCAGCAGCCCATTGGCTCGCCGAAACGTCGACGAGCAGTACTTC.

Many counts were recorded for this clonotype. The CDR3 protein is CASSPTDNYEQYF. The DNA of the CDR3 is TGTGCCAGCAGCCCAACAGACAATTACGAGCAGTACTTC. The chain employs TRBV11-2 and TRBJ2-7; D is uncertain. Trimming shortened V by 5 bases and J by 4 bases, and 12 bases separated the two germline ends. Germline V gives CDR1 SGHAT, CDR2 FQNNGV. The CDR3 runs 13 residues.

This clonotype appeared a single time. V and J are TRBV19 and TRBJ1-5; TRBD1 matches 7 bases. Germline loops: CDR1 LNHDA, CDR2 SQIVND (reference sequence). J was trimmed by 2 bases and V by 3 bases; bases with no gene match: 13. This CDR3 comprises 18 residues. The CDR3 here is CASSITGVNRGGNQPQHF. CDR3 bases: TGTGCCAGTAGTATCACTGGGGTAAACAGGGGAGGCAATCAGCCCCAGCATTTT.

The rearrangement uses TRBV6-5 and TRBJ2-7; D unresolved. CDR3 length: 15 residues. Deletions cut 0 bases from V and 2 bases from J, with 11 bases between. Germline CDR1 and CDR2: MNHEY and SVGAGI. The DNA of the CDR3 is TGTGCCAGCAGTTACTCCACGTCGTGGGCCTACGAGCAGTACTTC. It translates to CASSYSTSWAYEQYF.

The rearrangement joins TRBV2 to TRBJ2-7, with D possibly being TRBD2 (6 bases). Between the trimmed V and J ends, which lost 6 bases and 7 bases, there was a span of 13 bases. The CDR3 consists of 12 residues. The germline V gene encodes CDR1 SNHLY and CDR2 FYNNEI. CDR3 sequence (DNA): TGTGCCAGCAGATCACTAGCTCGAGAGCAGTACTTC. It is translated as CASRSLAREQYF.

This clonotype was counted ten times or more. This chain links TRBV7-9 with TRBJ1-5; 7 bases are shared with TRBD1. CDR3 length equals 14 residues. V trimming: 3 bases; J trimming: 7 bases; junction bases outside the gene matches: 6. The germline gives CDR1 SEHNR, CDR2 FQNEAQ (reference sequence). CDR3 amino acids: CASSLTGNRQPQHF. CDR3 nucleotide sequence: TGTGCCAGCAGCTTGACAGGGAACCGACAGCCCCAGCATTTT.

This clonotype was seen many times. The chain joins TRBV14 to TRBJ2-5, with 11 positions matching TRBD2. Per the germline V gene, CDR1 is SGHDN and CDR2 is FVKESK. The CDR3 loop spans 16 amino acids. V shed 3 bases and J 0 bases; nucleotides not matched to a gene: 3. CDR3 sequence reads: CASSQRLAGYQETQYF. In nucleotides, the CDR3 is TGTGCCAGCAGCCAGAGACTAGCGGGGTACCAAGAGACCCAGTACTTC.